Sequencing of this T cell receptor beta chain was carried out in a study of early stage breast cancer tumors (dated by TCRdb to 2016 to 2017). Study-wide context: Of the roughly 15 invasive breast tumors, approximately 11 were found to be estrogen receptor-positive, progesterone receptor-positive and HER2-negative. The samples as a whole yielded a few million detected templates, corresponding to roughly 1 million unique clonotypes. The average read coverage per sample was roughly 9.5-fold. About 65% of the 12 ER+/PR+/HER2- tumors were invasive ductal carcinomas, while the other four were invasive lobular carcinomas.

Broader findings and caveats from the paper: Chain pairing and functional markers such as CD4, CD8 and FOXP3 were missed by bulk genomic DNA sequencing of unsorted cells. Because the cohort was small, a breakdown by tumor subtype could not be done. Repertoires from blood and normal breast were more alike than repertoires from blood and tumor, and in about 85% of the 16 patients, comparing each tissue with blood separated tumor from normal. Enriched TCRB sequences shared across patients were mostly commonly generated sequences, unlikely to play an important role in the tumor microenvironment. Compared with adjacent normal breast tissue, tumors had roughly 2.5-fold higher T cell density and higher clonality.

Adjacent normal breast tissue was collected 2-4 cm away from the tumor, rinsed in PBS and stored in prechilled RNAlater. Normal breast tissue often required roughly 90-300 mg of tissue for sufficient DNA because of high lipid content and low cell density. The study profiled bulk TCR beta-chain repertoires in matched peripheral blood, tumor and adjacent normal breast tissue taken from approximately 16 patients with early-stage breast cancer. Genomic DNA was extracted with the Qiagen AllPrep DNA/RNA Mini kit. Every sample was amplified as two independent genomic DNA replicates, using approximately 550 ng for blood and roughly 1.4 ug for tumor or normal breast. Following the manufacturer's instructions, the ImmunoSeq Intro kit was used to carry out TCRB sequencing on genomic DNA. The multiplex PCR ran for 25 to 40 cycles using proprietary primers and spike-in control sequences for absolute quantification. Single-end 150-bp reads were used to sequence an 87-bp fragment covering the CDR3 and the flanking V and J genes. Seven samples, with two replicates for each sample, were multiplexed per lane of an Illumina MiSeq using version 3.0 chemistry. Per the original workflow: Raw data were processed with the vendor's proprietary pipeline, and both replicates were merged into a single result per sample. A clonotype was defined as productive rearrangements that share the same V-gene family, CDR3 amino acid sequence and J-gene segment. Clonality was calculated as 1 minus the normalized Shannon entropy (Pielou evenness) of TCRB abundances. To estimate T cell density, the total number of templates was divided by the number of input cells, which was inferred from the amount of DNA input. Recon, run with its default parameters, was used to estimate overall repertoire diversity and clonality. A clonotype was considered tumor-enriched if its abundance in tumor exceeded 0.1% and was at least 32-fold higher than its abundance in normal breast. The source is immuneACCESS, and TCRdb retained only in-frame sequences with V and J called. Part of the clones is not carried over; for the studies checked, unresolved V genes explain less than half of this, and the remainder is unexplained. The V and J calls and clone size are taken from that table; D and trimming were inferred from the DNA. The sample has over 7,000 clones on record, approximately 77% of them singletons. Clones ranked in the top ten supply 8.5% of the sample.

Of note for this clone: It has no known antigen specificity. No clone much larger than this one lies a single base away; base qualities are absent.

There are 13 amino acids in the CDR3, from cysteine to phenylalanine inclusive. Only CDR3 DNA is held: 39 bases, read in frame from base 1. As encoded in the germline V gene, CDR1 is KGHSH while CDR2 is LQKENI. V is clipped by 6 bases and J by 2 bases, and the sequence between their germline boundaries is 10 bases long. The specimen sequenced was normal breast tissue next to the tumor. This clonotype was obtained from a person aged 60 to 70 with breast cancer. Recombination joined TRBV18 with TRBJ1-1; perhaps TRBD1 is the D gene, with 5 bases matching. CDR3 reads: CASSYTGNTEAFF. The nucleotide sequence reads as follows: TGTGCCAGCTCGTACACAGGAAACACTGAAGCTTTCTTT.